Detailed here is one TCR beta chain. Clones were read by immunoSEQ multiplex PCR, and TCRdb kept only the in-frame ones, dropping some. The data contain 120,000 to 150,000 clones, 91% of them seen just once; the ten biggest clones take up 5.5% to 9%. This sample was included in a study of control samples from healthy donors and cancer patients. The ends were cut back, 4 bases at V and 9 bases at J, with 4 bases in the middle. The CDR3 extends over 10 amino acids. This clonotype was sampled from a man between 18 and 35 years old in good health. Sequenced: blood. This chain connects TRBV12-3 or TRBV12-4 to TRBJ2-1; no firm D call. CDR3 protein: CASSYPEQFF. The DNA of the CDR3 is TGTGCCAGCAGTTACCCTGAGCAGTTCTTC.